Sequencing of this T cell receptor beta chain was carried out in a study of beta chain features in type 1 diabetes. Details on this clone: Its target is not known.

Trimming removed 2 bases from V and 5 bases from J, with 16 bases in between. The V gene's germline CDR1 is GTSNPN and CDR2 SVGIG (reference sequence). The CDR3 is made up of 14 amino acids. Isolated RNA was reverse transcribed in full, so expressed TCRB transcripts were sequenced. Approximately 3.6 million reads, on average, came from each naive, central memory and regulatory T cell sample. Using immunoSEQ multiplex PCR, the repertoire was profiled, and TCRdb retains in-frame clones only, with some absent. In the table there are under 350,000 clones, less than 30% of which are singletons. Study findings and constraints: Within each of all four CD4+ subsets, Type 1 diabetes patients had TCRB CDR3s that were moderately but significantly shorter. Still unanswered here is whether HLA type influences TCRB rearrangement. Within the patient group, naive, central memory and Treg TCRB repertoires appeared more similar to each other than within healthy donors. Researchers cautioned that cDNA sequencing could over-represent cells with high TCR expression.

The sequenced sample consisted of naive CD4+ T cells from blood. The sequence derives from a woman between 25 and 40 years old with type 1 diabetes. This chain uses TRBV30 with TRBJ2-7, with a possible D match to TRBD2 (6 bases). The CDR3 DNA reads TGTGCCTGGAGTTTGGGGAGGCCCGCCCACGAGCAGTACTTC. Translation gives CAWSLGRPAHEQYF.